This T cell receptor (beta chain) was obtained from a study of shared clonotypes between healthy human individuals. Study findings and constraints: Clonotype sharing among donors likely depends on sequencing depth. Non-shared clonotypes showed lower generation probabilities than clonotypes common to all four donors. Across a handful of donors, naive CD4 shared roughly 5%, naive CD8 less than 4%, memory CD4 more than 2%, memory CD8 around 0.42%.

Notes on this clone: Its antigen is currently unknown.

The protocol was immunoSEQ multiplex PCR, while the TCRdb copy is restricted to in-frame clones and leaves out a portion. The repertoire holds roughly 2.5 million clones, with approximately 94% as singletons. This CDR3 spans 16 amino acids. Trimming removed 5 bases from V and 8 bases from J, with 21 bases in between. Germline assignment: CDR1 LNHDA and CDR2 SQIVND (reference sequence). The J gene is TRBJ1-4, the V gene TRBV19; D not resolved. The receptor was derived from a man between 18 and 35 years old in good health. Sequencing was performed on naive CD4+ T cells sorted from blood. The subset denotes: CD45RA+ positively selected. The CDR3 DNA follows: TGTGCCAGTAGTCCCCTTCAAGTCGGGGTTAGAGAAAAACTGTTTTTT. Its translation is CASSPLQVGVREKLFF.